This T cell receptor beta chain was sequenced for a study of blood T cell repertoires in COVID-19. Profiled with immunoSEQ multiplex PCR; TCRdb holds only in-frame clones, not every one. The sample lists some 100,000 clones, roughly 90% seen once, with roughly 1.5% in the top ten. The junction had 4 bases not matched to a gene; V was cut back by 3 bases and J by 4 bases. This CDR3 is built from 15 residues. Per the germline V gene, CDR1 is MDHEN and CDR2 is SYDVKM. This TCR derives from a human donor with active COVID-19. The donor label of this sample is uncertain. The gene calls are TRBV28 and TRBJ2-1; 9 bases line up with TRBD1. Sequenced input: peripheral blood. This CDR3 reads CASSLIGTGYNEQFF. For the CDR3, the DNA is TGTGCCAGCAGTTTGATCGGGACAGGGTACAATGAGCAGTTCTTC.